Listed below are T cell receptor beta chains from one sample, sequenced in a study of blood T cell repertoires in COVID-19. TCRdb's copy holds only in-frame clones and misses some; the assay was immunoSEQ multiplex PCR. The sample has 65,000 to 90,000 clones, about 83% seen once; the top ten hold roughly 8%. The sample taken for sequencing was peripheral blood. These TCRs come from a man aged 45-60 years with active COVID-19. Each CDR3 is given with its conserved first and last residue. Each record gives: V gene, D gene, J gene, clone size, CDR3 DNA, CDR3 protein. The D gene is left open where the match is weak. Clone size, where shown, is once, few, many, or a class for clones that have expanded.

TRBV7-8	TRBD1	TRBJ2-7	NA	TGTGCCAGCAGCTTAAGGGATGTGGGACAGGGGACTGTATACGAGCAGTACTTC	CASSLRDVGQGTVYEQYF
TRBV4-2	NA	TRBJ2-7	NA	TGTGCCAGCAGCCAAGAGGGCCCCCCAAAACCCTACGAGCAGTACTTC	CASSQEGPPKPYEQYF
TRBV5-4	TRBD2	TRBJ2-2	NA	TGTGCCAGCAGCTTAAAAAGCGGGGGAGACACCGGGGAGCTGTTTTTT	CASSLKSGGDTGELFF
TRBV2	NA	TRBJ2-7	NA	TGTGCCAGCAGTGAGGGCCACGGCATCTACGAGCAGTACTTC	CASSEGHGIYEQYF
TRBV6-2/TRBV6-3	TRBD2	TRBJ2-4	NA	TGTGCCAGCAGCCCCGGGGGGGTACTAGCCAAAAACATTCAGTACTTC	CASSPGGVLAKNIQYF
TRBV6-4	NA	TRBJ2-5	NA	TGTGCCAGCAGGGCTGGCAGGGATGAGAACCTCAAGTACTTC	CASRAGRDENLKYF
TRBV3-1/TRBV3-2	TRBD1	TRBJ2-3	once	TGTGCCAGCAGCCAAAGACGGACAGGGCGCTCGGGAAGCACAGATACGCAGTATTTT	CASSQRRTGRSGSTDTQYF
TRBV11-3	NA	TRBJ2-7	NA	TGTGCCAGCAGCGTATTAAGGGGCCACGAGCAGTACTTC	CASSVLRGHEQYF
TRBV4-1	TRBD1	TRBJ1-2	NA	TGCGCCAGCAGCCAAGATGGGGTCCGGGACAGGGGACGCGGCTACACCTTC	CASSQDGVRDRGRGYTF
TRBV5-1	NA	TRBJ1-1	NA	TGCGCCAGCAGCAGTGATGACACCCTGAACACTGAAGCTTTCTTT	CASSSDDTLNTEAFF
TRBV28	NA	TRBJ2-1	NA	TGTGCCAACGTATTTAGGGGGAGCTCCTACAATGAGCAGTTCTTC	CANVFRGSSYNEQFF
TRBV7-7	NA	TRBJ2-1	NA	TGTGCTAGCAGCTTAGTTGTAGGGGGGGACAATGAGCAGTTCTTC	CASSLVVGGDNEQFF
TRBV3-1/TRBV3-2	NA	TRBJ1-3	NA	TGTGCCAGCAGCCAACAGGGGTACGGAAACACCATATATTTT	CASSQQGYGNTIYF
TRBV6-1	NA	TRBJ2-6	NA	TGTGCCAGCAGTGAAGTGGGGGCTTCTGGGGCCAACGTCCTGACTTTC	CASSEVGASGANVLTF
TRBV12-3/TRBV12-4	NA	TRBJ2-1	NA	TGTGCCAGCAGTTTCGGGTCGCCCCCGCAGTTCTTC	CASSFGSPPQFF
TRBV12-3/TRBV12-4	TRBD2	TRBJ2-5	once	TGTGCCAGCAGCCCGCGGGGGGAAGAGACCCAGTACTTC	CASSPRGEETQYF
TRBV7-3	NA	TRBJ2-3	NA	TGTGCCAGCAGCTTAAACAGGGATCACATGGATACGCAGTATTTT	CASSLNRDHMDTQYF
TRBV14	NA	TRBJ1-4	NA	TGTGCCAGCAGCCAGGAAAACAGGGCTCATGAAAAACTGTTTTTT	CASSQENRAHEKLFF
TRBV7-2	NA	TRBJ2-7	NA	TGTGCCAGCAGCTTAGTCCCGGGAGACTACGAGCAGTACTTC	CASSLVPGDYEQYF
TRBV5-6	TRBD1	TRBJ1-2	NA	TGTGCCAGCAGCTTGGCGGAGACAGGGGCTGTCTATGGCTACACCTTC	CASSLAETGAVYGYTF
TRBV29-1	TRBD1	TRBJ1-5	NA	TGCAGCGCTAAAACAGGGGTACATCAGCCCCAGCATTTT	CSAKTGVHQPQHF
TRBV11-2	NA	TRBJ2-2	NA	TGTGCCAGCAGCTTAGTTCGGGGGAACACCGGGGAGCTGTTTTTT	CASSLVRGNTGELFF
TRBV9	TRBD1	TRBJ1-2	NA	TGTGCCAGCAGCCCCGGGGGACAGTCCTATGGCTACACCTTC	CASSPGGQSYGYTF
TRBV5-6	NA	TRBJ1-2	NA	TGTGCCAGCAGCTTGATGTGGGAGCCATACTATGGCTACACCTTC	CASSLMWEPYYGYTF
TRBV6-2/TRBV6-3	TRBD1	TRBJ1-2	NA	TGTGCCAGCAGCCTTGGACAGGGGGCTTATGGCTACACCTTC	CASSLGQGAYGYTF
TRBV10-2	NA	TRBJ1-1	NA	TGCGCCAGCAGTGACCAGGCTGGGGCAGGGGAAGGTGGAACTGAAGCTTTCTTT	CASSDQAGAGEGGTEAFF
TRBV12-3/TRBV12-4	TRBD1	TRBJ1-2	once	TGTGCCAGCGGGGACAGGGGGCGCGGTGGCTACACCTTC	CASGDRGRGGYTF
TRBV4-3	TRBD1	TRBJ1-1	NA	TGCGCCAGCAGCCAAGATTTTTTCCGGCGGACAGGGCCGGGGACTGAAGCTTTCTTT	CASSQDFFRRTGPGTEAFF
TRBV7-2	NA	TRBJ1-5	NA	TGTGCCAGCAGGGCGGGAGGGGTGAGCAATCAGCCCCAGCATTTT	CASRAGGVSNQPQHF
TRBV6-5	NA	TRBJ1-1	NA	TGTGCCAGCAGTTACCAGGGGAACACTGAAGCTTTCTTT	CASSYQGNTEAFF
TRBV28	TRBD1	TRBJ1-6	NA	TGTGCCAGCAGTTTAAATCGACAGGGGAATTCACCCCTCCACTTT	CASSLNRQGNSPLHF
TRBV7-2	NA	TRBJ1-2	NA	TGTGCCAGCAGCTTCATTACCGGGGAGCATGGCTACACCTTC	CASSFITGEHGYTF
TRBV19	NA	TRBJ2-5	NA	TGTGCCAGTAAGGACTGGGACCAAGAGACCCAGTACTTC	CASKDWDQETQYF
TRBV28	NA	TRBJ1-1	NA	TGTGCCAGCAGTTTCCCTAGAGGTATGAACACTGAAGCTTTCTTT	CASSFPRGMNTEAFF
TRBV28	TRBD1	TRBJ1-2	NA	TGTGCCAGCAGACAAACAGGGGACTATGGCTACACCTTC	CASRQTGDYGYTF
TRBV2	TRBD1	TRBJ1-2	NA	TGTGCCAGCAGCGGGGACAGGGGGAACTATGGCTACACCTTC	CASSGDRGNYGYTF
TRBV19	NA	TRBJ1-5	NA	TGTGCCAGTAGTATTTCAGAGGGAGGTCAGCCCCAGCATTTT	CASSISEGGQPQHF
TRBV2	NA	TRBJ1-4	NA	TGTGCCAGCAGTGAAGTGGGTGGGACAGAAAAACTGTTTTTT	CASSEVGGTEKLFF
TRBV6-5	TRBD1	TRBJ1-2	NA	TGTGCCACCAACAGGGGTGCGAACTATGGCTACACCTTC	CATNRGANYGYTF
TRBV3-1/TRBV3-2	TRBD1	TRBJ1-4	NA	TGTGCCAGCAGCCAAGGGGGTCCGGGACAGGGAGATAATGAAAAACTGTTTTTT	CASSQGGPGQGDNEKLFF
TRBV5-1	NA	TRBJ1-1	NA	TGCGCCAGCAGCTTGGGACAGGTGAACACTGAAGCTTTCTTT	CASSLGQVNTEAFF
TRBV19	NA	TRBJ1-1	NA	TGTGCCAGTAGTCCAGGGGCCACCCTGACCACTGAAGCTTTCTTT	CASSPGATLTTEAFF
TRBV6-5	NA	TRBJ1-3	NA	TGTGCCAGCACAATACGACAGCTCGGGGGAAACACCATATATTTT	CASTIRQLGGNTIYF
TRBV27	TRBD1	TRBJ2-7	few	TGTGCCAGCAGTCCGGACAGGGGATACAAGTACTTC	CASSPDRGYKYF